The 8 T cell receptor beta chains reported below all come from one sample, sequenced in a study of shared clonotypes between healthy human individuals. Measured with immunoSEQ multiplex PCR; TCRdb has only the in-frame clones, and not every one. The sample carries roughly 2,500,000 clones, 90% to 95% recorded once. Sequencing was performed on naive CD4+ T cells from PBMCs. Subset indicated: CD45RA+ positively selected. The receptor set was obtained from a man younger than 35 in good health. Some clones in this sample may be carry-over from other donors' samples.

The chain employs TRBV27 and TRBJ2-6, with 9 bases fitting TRBD2. Unmatched junction bases numbered 2, after V lost 7 bases and J lost 1 base. Germline CDR1 and CDR2: MNHEY and SMNVEV (reference sequence). This CDR3 is 15 amino acids long. The CDR3 DNA reads as TGTGCCAGCAAGAGCGGGAGGTCTGGGGCCAACGTCCTGACTTTC. Amino acid sequence: CASKSGRSGANVLTF.

The genes are TRBV6-1 and TRBJ2-5; TRBD1 aligns across 9 bases. The CDR3 extends over 13 amino acids. Germline V gives CDR1 MNHNS, CDR2 SASEGT. The junction had 7 bases not matched to a gene; V was cut back by 9 bases and J by 5 bases. The CDR3 region is CASDRGSAETQYF. In nucleotides, the CDR3 is TGTGCCAGTGACAGGGGGTCCGCGGAGACCCAGTACTTC.

V and J are TRBV6-1 and TRBJ1-4; D is ambiguous. The CDR3 length is 14 residues. Trimming pared 6 bases from V and 7 bases from J, leaving 15 bases between. The germline CDR1 and CDR2 sequences are MNHNS and SASEGT. For the CDR3, the DNA is TGTGCCAGCAGCAGGACCAGGAGGGTTGAAAAACTGTTTTTT. Translation gives CASSRTRRVEKLFF.

V usage is TRBV29-1 and J usage is TRBJ2-6; D gene unclear. The germline V and J ends were trimmed by 4 bases and 1 base, with 5 bases remaining between them. The germline gives CDR1 SQVTM, CDR2 ANQGSEA. The CDR3 extends over 13 amino acids. DNA of the CDR3: TGCAGCGTTGGTGTATCTGGGGCCAACGTCCTGACTTTC. As protein: CSVGVSGANVLTF.

The chain employs TRBV6-6 and TRBJ2-4; 8 bases line up with TRBD2. The CDR3 sequence is 12 residues long. Unmatched junction bases numbered 10, after V lost 6 bases and J lost 15 bases. Germline V lookup: CDR1 MNHNY, CDR2 SVGAGI (reference sequence). CDR3 nucleotide sequence: TGTGCCAGCAGGGTCAGCGGGAGCTTTCGGTACTTC. Protein: CASRVSGSFRYF.

The chain combines TRBV30 with TRBJ1-4; TRBD1 matches at 8 bases. This CDR3 contains 16 residues. Germline V lookup: CDR1 GTSNPN, CDR2 SVGIG (reference sequence). Trimming at V came to 8 bases and at J to 2 bases, leaving 13 bases not matched to a gene. The CDR3 region is CAVRIGQGFTNEKLFF. As DNA, the CDR3 is TGTGCCGTTAGAATCGGACAGGGCTTCACTAATGAAAAACTGTTTTTT.

The chain joins TRBV7-9 to TRBJ1-1; D is uncertain. V was clipped by 5 bases and J by 3 bases, with 19 bases between them. This CDR3 has 16 amino acids. Germline values: CDR1 SEHNR, CDR2 FQNEAQ (reference sequence). The CDR3 DNA sequence: TGTGCCAGCAGCCCTTCACCGGGGAGACGCCACACTGAAGCTTTCTTT. Its protein is CASSPSPGRRHTEAFF.

V and J are TRBV19 and TRBJ1-2; tentatively, D is TRBD1 (5 bases). The CDR3 covers 14 residues. CDR1 is LNHDA, CDR2 SQIVND, per germline (reference sequence). The germline V and J ends were trimmed by 5 bases and 8 bases, with 18 bases remaining between them. This CDR3 reads CASSARRGEGGYTF. CDR3 in DNA: TGTGCCAGTAGTGCACGGAGGGGCGAGGGAGGCTACACCTTC.